These T cell receptor beta chains were read from a single sample in a study of monozygotic twins with inflammatory bowel disease. From the 5' RACE reads, TCRdb lists one entry per CDR3 protein and no DNA. Its table lists about 330,000 distinct CDR3 sequences. The sequencing input was blood. Receptors originate from a human donor with ulcerative colitis or Crohn's disease, or a healthy co-twin of an affected twin (not recorded which). Each CDR3 is given with its conserved first and last residue. Each record gives: CDR3 protein, V gene, J gene.

CDR3 protein: CASTVSIGAVGEQFF; V gene: TRBV7-9; J gene: TRBJ2-1
CDR3 protein: CAIRDSGISYEQYF; V gene: TRBV10-3; J gene: TRBJ2-7
CDR3 protein: CASSILGELGQYF; V gene: TRBV5-1; J gene: TRBJ2-7
CDR3 protein: CASSDRTSGRYNEQFF; V gene: TRBV5-1; J gene: TRBJ2-1
CDR3 protein: CSVEGAVDEQFF; V gene: TRBV29-1; J gene: TRBJ2-1
CDR3 protein: CATTPSGGNQAVETQYF; V gene: TRBV28; J gene: TRBJ2-5
CDR3 protein: CASSFVGATDTQYF; V gene: TRBV7-3; J gene: TRBJ2-3
CDR3 protein: CASSPLLAGGPPGELFF; V gene: TRBV7-8; J gene: TRBJ2-2
CDR3 protein: CASSPGQGETGELFF; V gene: TRBV5-4; J gene: TRBJ2-2
CDR3 protein: CASTLGGTGHNEQFF; V gene: TRBV5-5; J gene: TRBJ2-1
CDR3 protein: CASSPAAVSTGELFF; V gene: TRBV28; J gene: TRBJ2-2
CDR3 protein: CASSLKSLNYGYTF; V gene: TRBV6-1; J gene: TRBJ1-2
CDR3 protein: CASSLDSFNSPLHF; V gene: TRBV7-9; J gene: TRBJ1-6
CDR3 protein: CASSRRTGNNEQFF; V gene: TRBV6-1; J gene: TRBJ2-1
CDR3 protein: CASSLSGAKVPSYEQYF; V gene: TRBV27; J gene: TRBJ2-7
CDR3 protein: CASSLYPGQGTSSYEQYF; V gene: TRBV5-1; J gene: TRBJ2-7
CDR3 protein: CASSPPRGNTEAFF; V gene: TRBV28; J gene: TRBJ1-1
CDR3 protein: CASTPGLAGTQYF; V gene: TRBV5-1; J gene: TRBJ2-3
CDR3 protein: CASSYDWETQYF; V gene: TRBV6-2/TRBV6-3; J gene: TRBJ2-5
CDR3 protein: CASSESSGRANEQFF; V gene: TRBV25-1; J gene: TRBJ2-1
CDR3 protein: CASSFGFTIYEQYF; V gene: TRBV11-2; J gene: TRBJ2-7
CDR3 protein: CSVETPPLEAQYF; V gene: TRBV29-1; J gene: TRBJ2-7
CDR3 protein: CASSPKGSPLREQYF; V gene: TRBV7-9; J gene: TRBJ2-7
CDR3 protein: CASSPQGTAEQYF; V gene: TRBV18; J gene: TRBJ2-7
CDR3 protein: CASSLEGGAGGYTF; V gene: TRBV5-1; J gene: TRBJ1-2
CDR3 protein: CSARVDPGLAGGEQYF; V gene: TRBV20-1; J gene: TRBJ2-7
CDR3 protein: CSARLGGAQPQHF; V gene: TRBV20-1; J gene: TRBJ1-5
CDR3 protein: CASGAGTSGRASNEQFF; V gene: TRBV12-5; J gene: TRBJ2-1
CDR3 protein: CASSLTRVSLGYEQYF; V gene: TRBV7-2; J gene: TRBJ2-7
CDR3 protein: CASSLESALKSYEQYF; V gene: TRBV7-2; J gene: TRBJ2-7